The 18 T cell receptor beta chains listed next were all sequenced from one sample in a study of blood T cell repertoires in COVID-19. TCRdb's copy holds only in-frame clones and misses some; the assay was immunoSEQ multiplex PCR. This sample has approximately 91,000 clones, with about four fifths found just once. Sequenced: peripheral blood. The receptor source for this set is a man between 65 and 85 years old with acute or convalescent COVID-19.

The rearrangement uses TRBV27 and TRBJ2-3, with TRBD2 identical over 9 bases. The V segment lost 1 base and the J segment 5 bases; nucleotides outside the gene matches: 4. The CDR3 has 15 residues. Germline V gene lookup returns CDR1 MNHEY and CDR2 SMNVEV (reference sequence). The CDR3 DNA is TGTGCCAGCAGTTTATTAGCGGGGGCGGGAGATACGCAGTATTTT. It is translated as CASSLLAGAGDTQYF.

The chain is built from TRBV11-2 and TRBJ2-3; no reliable D call. V lost 3 bases to trimming and J lost 5 bases, with 6 bases between them. Germline values: CDR1 SGHAT, CDR2 FQNNGV. The CDR3 totals 12 residues. This CDR3 reads CASSFGGDTQYF. The CDR3 region has the DNA TGTGCCAGCAGCTTCGGTGGAGATACGCAGTATTTT.

The chain uses TRBV5-4 and TRBJ2-4, with TRBD2 as a possible D gene (6 bases). Germline CDR1 and CDR2: SGHNT and YYREEE (reference sequence). The CDR3 length is 14 residues. The V and J ends lost 4 bases and 6 bases respectively, with 14 bases between them. CDR3 DNA sequence: TGTGCCAGCAGCGTTCAGGGAGGAGGAAACATTCAGTACTTC. Its protein is CASSVQGGGNIQYF.

The V and J genes are TRBV9 and TRBJ2-2, with a weak D call TRBD2 (5 bases). The V gene lost 0 bases and the J gene lost 7 bases, with 13 bases spanning the gap. There are 15 residues in the CDR3. From germline, CDR1 is SGDLS and CDR2 YYNGEE. In nucleotides, the CDR3 is TGTGCCAGCAGCGTAGGAGCGGCCTTATACGGGGAGCTGTTTTTT. This codes for CASSVGAALYGELFF.

CDR3 DNA: TGTGCCAGCACCAACAATGAGCAGTTCTTC. Its protein is CASTNNEQFF. V gene TRBV2 combines with J gene TRBJ2-1; D remains unclear. Germline-derived CDR1 and CDR2 are SNHLY and FYNNEI. V shed 7 bases and J shed 5 bases, with 3 bases lying between them. The CDR3 is made up of 10 amino acids.

This clone has a single count. The chain has TRBV18 and TRBJ2-5; D gene uncertain. The germline V and J ends were trimmed by 2 bases and 4 bases, with 14 bases remaining between them. Germline values: CDR1 KGHSH, CDR2 LQKENI. The CDR3 runs to 15 residues. The CDR3 loop is CASSPISGPGETQYF. The CDR3 bases are TGTGCCAGCTCACCAATTTCAGGCCCTGGAGAGACCCAGTACTTC.

The gene calls are TRBV5-1 and TRBJ2-1; 8 bases are shared with TRBD2. CDR1 is SGHRS, CDR2 YFSETQ, per germline. The CDR3 totals 15 residues. Losses at the gene ends were 0 bases for V and 4 bases for J; bases not matched to a gene: 3. The CDR3 nucleotides read TGCGCCAGCAGCTTGGAACTAGCGGAGTACAATGAGCAGTTCTTC. It is translated as CASSLELAEYNEQFF.

The chain joins TRBV5-4 to TRBJ2-7; the match to TRBD1 covers 7 bases. Germline CDR1 is SGHNT and CDR2 is YYREEE (reference sequence). The CDR3 is 14 amino acids. V lost 4 bases and J lost 9; bases outside the gene matches: 13. The CDR3 spells CASSNRDSPRGQYF. CDR3 nucleotides: TGTGCCAGCAGCAACCGGGACAGTCCTCGGGGGCAGTACTTC.

The rearrangement uses TRBV7-2 and TRBJ1-3; a possible D gene is TRBD1 (6 bases). CDR1 and CDR2 from the germline V gene are SGHTA and FQGNSA. The germline V and J ends were trimmed by 1 base and 2 bases, with 12 bases remaining between them. The CDR3 loop spans 16 amino acids. The CDR3 loop reads CASSLGGHRAGNTIYF. For the CDR3, the DNA is TGTGCCAGCAGCTTAGGGGGGCACAGGGCTGGAAACACCATATATTTT.

The chain carries TRBV3-1 (or the pseudogene TRBV3-2) and TRBJ2-1; TRBD2 might be the D (6 bases). V dropped 3 bases and J dropped 13 bases, with 16 bases sitting between them. Per the germline V gene, CDR1 is LGHDT and CDR2 is YNNKEL (reference sequence). The CDR3 length is 13 residues. The CDR3 region is CASSQLWGGEQFF. As DNA, the CDR3 is TGTGCCAGCAGCCAGTTATGGGGCGGGGAACAGTTCTTC.

The rearrangement joins TRBV18 to TRBJ2-3; the D is unclear. CDR1 is KGHSH and CDR2 is LQKENI in the germline V gene. Trimming took 4 bases from V and 5 from J, leaving 13 bases between them. The CDR3 has 14 residues. The CDR3 reads CASSHEAGGDTQYF. In DNA form, the CDR3 reads TGTGCCAGCTCACACGAGGCCGGCGGAGATACGCAGTATTTT.

V gene TRBV4-3 combines with J gene TRBJ2-7; 9 bases match TRBD2. From germline, CDR1 is LGHNA and CDR2 YSLEER. The J segment lost 2 bases and the V segment lost 1 base, leaving 3 bases of the junction unmatched. This CDR3 is built from 15 residues. CDR3 in amino acids: CASSQGTSETYEQYF. The CDR3 DNA reads as TGCGCCAGCAGCCAAGGGACTAGCGAAACCTACGAGCAGTACTTC.

The chain joins TRBV28 to TRBJ1-4; TRBD1 agrees at 10 bases. The CDR3 loop spans 13 amino acids. Germline-derived CDR1 and CDR2 are MDHEN and SYDVKM. The CDR3 region has the DNA TGTGCGGCACGGGACAGGGGAACTGAAAAACTGTTTTTT. Encoded protein: CAARDRGTEKLFF.

V gene TRBV6-5 combines with J gene TRBJ1-5, with D uncertain. This CDR3 has 15 residues. V lost 6 bases and J 0 bases, leaving 12 bases between the germline ends. Germline values: CDR1 MNHEY, CDR2 SVGAGI. The CDR3 loop reads CASRETGNSNQPQHF. The CDR3 coding sequence is TGTGCCAGCAGGGAGACGGGGAATAGCAATCAGCCCCAGCATTTT.

In this sample, this clone turned up a few times. The gene calls are TRBV9 and TRBJ2-7; a possible D gene is TRBD1 (5 bases). Trimming shortened V by 1 base and J by 6 bases, and 11 bases separated the two germline ends. Germline CDR1 SGDLS, CDR2 YYNGEE. The CDR3 covers 13 residues. The CDR3 DNA sequence: TGTGCCAGCAGCGTACAGGGCCCCAGCGAGCAGTACTTC. Amino acids: CASSVQGPSEQYF.

This clone is a singleton in its sample. The gene calls are TRBV19 and TRBJ2-3, with TRBD1 identical over 7 bases. The CDR3 contains 15 residues. Trimming cost V 2 bases and J 5 bases; bases outside gene matches: 7. Per the germline V gene, CDR1 is LNHDA and CDR2 is SQIVND (reference sequence). CDR3 protein: CASSIRTGGGDTQYF. In nucleotides, the CDR3 is TGTGCCAGTAGTATAAGGACAGGAGGAGGAGATACGCAGTATTTT. The variable domain in full, completed from reference TRBV19 and TRBJ2-3, reads DGGITQSPKYLFRKEGQNVTLSCEQNLNHDAMYWYRQDPGQGLRLIYYSQIVNDFQKGDIAEGYSVSREKKESFPLTVTSAQKNPTAFYLCASSIRTGGGDTQYFGPGTRLTVL.

V usage is TRBV7-8 and J usage is TRBJ2-1, with D maybe TRBD2 (6 bases). The V gene's germline CDR1 is SGHVS and CDR2 FQNEAQ. Trimming left V 8 bases short and J 4 bases short, with 18 bases between. This CDR3 is built from 15 residues. As DNA, the CDR3 is TGTGCCAGCCCCGCGGAGGGGATGCCTTACAATGAGCAGTTCTTC. This sequence encodes CASPAEGMPYNEQFF.

The chain recombines TRBV6-5 with TRBJ2-1; 8 nucleotides line up with TRBD2. Losses at the gene ends were 1 base for V and 4 bases for J; bases not matched to a gene: 6. Per the germline V gene, CDR1 is MNHEY and CDR2 is SVGAGI. The CDR3 has 16 amino acids. The CDR3 nucleotides read TGTGCCAGCAGTTACTTGTCGGGGGGGGTTTACAATGAGCAGTTCTTC. Its translation: CASSYLSGGVYNEQFF.